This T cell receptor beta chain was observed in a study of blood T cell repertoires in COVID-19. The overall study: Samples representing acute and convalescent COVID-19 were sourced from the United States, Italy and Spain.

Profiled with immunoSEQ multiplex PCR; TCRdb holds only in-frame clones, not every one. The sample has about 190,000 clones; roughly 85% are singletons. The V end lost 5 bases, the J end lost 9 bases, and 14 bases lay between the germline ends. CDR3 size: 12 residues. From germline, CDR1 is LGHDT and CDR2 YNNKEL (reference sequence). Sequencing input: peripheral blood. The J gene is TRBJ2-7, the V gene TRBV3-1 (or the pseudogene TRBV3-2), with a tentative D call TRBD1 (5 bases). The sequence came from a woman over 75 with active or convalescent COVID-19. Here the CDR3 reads CASSELDSGQYF. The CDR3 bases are TGTGCCAGCAGCGAATTAGACAGTGGGCAGTACTTC.